This T cell receptor (beta chain) was captured by sequencing in a study of a mutant IDH1 vaccine in newly diagnosed glioma. Background on the study: With temozolomide cycles, or 4-6 weeks after radiotherapy alone, vaccination was started. Treatment recipients were approximately 62% male and around 40% female, and their mean age was roughly 40 years. The study, taken as a whole, reports: Pseudoprogression appears to have had no connection to changes in top peripheral T cell clonotypes.

This clone is labeled medium-sized. The antigen is undetermined. Here immunoSEQ multiplex PCR was the method, and the copy in TCRdb shows in-frame clones only, minus some. The sample lists about 54,000 clones; about four fifths were seen once. The time point was: week 23, last vaccination. Every vaccine dose comprised 300 ug of mutant IDH1 20-mer peptide plus topical imiquimod. New WHO grade 3 or 4 astrocytomas that were IDH1-mutant and ATRX-lost occurred in the donors. The CDR3 extends over 16 amino acids. V lost 0 bases, J lost 7 bases, and 15 bases lay in between. In germline, CDR1 is MNHEY, CDR2 SVGAGI.

The chain carries TRBV6-5 and TRBJ2-2; tentatively, D is TRBD2 (5 bases). Specimen: PBMCs, collected from a glioma patient whose treatment included an IDH1 peptide vaccine. The source is a man aged 35-49 years with glioma. This CDR3 is CASSYSPSSEIGELFF. The CDR3 nucleotides read TGTGCCAGCAGTTACTCCCCTAGCAGCGAGATCGGGGAGCTGTTTTTT.